This is a list of T cell receptor beta chains from one sample in a study of cytomegalovirus exposure and HLA in healthy donors. TCRdb's copy holds only in-frame clones and misses some; the assay was immunoSEQ multiplex PCR. The sample yields around 97,000 clones, around 67% seen once. The specimen sequenced was PBMCs. These receptor sequences come from a woman in her fifties or sixties in good health and CMV-seronegative. Both conserved end residues are trimmed from each CDR3. The D gene is left open where the match is weak.

cdr3_aa: ATSRDWTGNQPQH; j_call: TRBJ1-5; d_call: -; v_call: TRBV15
cdr3_aa: ATSGTSGTSGRGIQF; j_call: TRBJ2-1; d_call: TRBD2; v_call: TRBV15
cdr3_aa: ASSLGLDRETQY; j_call: TRBJ2-5; d_call: -; v_call: TRBV5-1
cdr3_aa: ASSPRTGVDEQF; j_call: TRBJ2-1; d_call: -; v_call: TRBV27
cdr3_aa: ASRPGTGGMSNQPQH; j_call: TRBJ1-5; d_call: TRBD1; v_call: TRBV27
cdr3_aa: ASSLRQGEQF; j_call: TRBJ2-1; d_call: -; v_call: TRBV7-9
cdr3_aa: ASSTRTSGTLYEQY; j_call: TRBJ2-7; d_call: TRBD2; v_call: TRBV18
cdr3_aa: ASRQAGGLYEQY; j_call: TRBJ2-7; d_call: TRBD2; v_call: TRBV5-1
cdr3_aa: ASSLLDRSPYNEQF; j_call: TRBJ2-1; d_call: TRBD1; v_call: TRBV7-9
cdr3_aa: ASSRLGGPDTEAF; j_call: TRBJ1-1; d_call: -; v_call: TRBV6-6
cdr3_aa: ASSSTIGAYEQY; j_call: TRBJ2-7; d_call: -; v_call: TRBV11-3
cdr3_aa: ASRFRERDTEAF; j_call: TRBJ1-1; d_call: -; v_call: TRBV5-4
cdr3_aa: ASTVGIGNQPQH; j_call: TRBJ1-5; d_call: -; v_call: TRBV5-6
cdr3_aa: AAQGFTGELF; j_call: TRBJ2-2; d_call: -; v_call: TRBV6-5
cdr3_aa: ASSLFAERRDRGEEKLF; j_call: TRBJ1-4; d_call: -; v_call: TRBV27
cdr3_aa: ASSPTGLSGNTIY; j_call: TRBJ1-3; d_call: -; v_call: TRBV7-9
cdr3_aa: ASSSLSEVVAEAF; j_call: TRBJ1-1; d_call: -; v_call: TRBV27